This TCR beta chain was sequenced for a study of cytotoxic CD8 clonotypes in ibrutinib-treated CLL. General observations from the study: Clonality, elevated at ibrutinib response, dropped back toward baseline at progression. Clonality measured at baseline exceeded age-matched healthy donors, tracking circulating CD8+ T-cell counts. There were few public clonotypes, and on treatment they contracted or stayed stable.

On this clone itself: Its antigen is currently unknown.

V lost 5 bases, J lost 14 bases, and 15 bases lay in between. Germline V gene sequence: CDR1 SGHTA, CDR2 FQGNSA. CDR3 length: 11 residues. Generated by immunoSEQ multiplex PCR, the TCRdb table keeps only in-frame clones and is missing some. The sample holds about 160,000 clones; roughly four fifths are singletons and the top ten take about 4.5%. This receptor was obtained from a human donor with chronic lymphocytic leukemia. V and J are TRBV7-2 and TRBJ1-2; TRBD1 is a possible D gene (5 bases). Here the sequenced sample was PBMCs, taken after 24 months of ibrutinib treatment. CDR3 residues: CASSTRVAPTF. In nucleotides, the CDR3 is TGTGCCAGCAGCACCAGGGTAGCTCCAACCTTC.